This TCR beta chain was profiled in a study of technical replicates of blood from several donors. Clones were sequenced by immunoSEQ multiplex PCR, and TCRdb holds only the in-frame ones, with some missing. This sample has fewer than 75,000 clones, with 85% to 95% found just once. Unmatched junction bases numbered 8, after V lost 4 bases and J lost 5 bases. Germline V gives CDR1 SGHRS, CDR2 YFSETQ. The CDR3 runs to 14 residues. The clonotype was recovered from a human donor in good health. The genes are TRBV5-1 and TRBJ2-5; 7 nucleotides match TRBD1. Material: T cells isolated from PBMCs. In nucleotides, the CDR3 is TGCGCCAGCAGCCTTATGAAGGGGGCGGAGACCCAGTACTTC. Translating gives CASSLMKGAETQYF.